This TCR beta chain stems from a study of brain metastases from non-small cell lung cancer (dated by TCRdb to between 2017 and 2020). For the study in its entirety: In non-small-cell lung cancer patients, the researchers characterized the immune microenvironment of brain metastases and primary tumors that had been resected as matched pairs. Results the study describes overall, beyond this receptor: Paired brain metastases and primary tumors largely shared TCR repertoires, although T-cell densities in the metastases were sparse. T-cell clones appeared expanded in about 60% of brain metastases relative to the matched primary tumors. T-cell infiltration was lower in brain metastases than in primary tumors (P < 0.001).

A cohort of about 41 patients with surgically resected non-small-cell lung cancer, for whom both primary tumor and brain metastasis specimens were available, was included. Tumor specimens were archival formalin-fixed, paraffin-embedded tissues. Libraries were built with the immunoSEQ multiplex PCR assay. Sequencing of the T-cell receptor beta chain repertoire was carried out together with a 770-gene immune expression panel. This immuneACCESS table, as held by TCRdb, lists in-frame sequences with V and J called but not all clones. Of the missing ones, under half trace to an unresolved V gene in checked studies; the others have no known cause. In this sample the table shows several thousand clones, about 80% of which occur a single time. 8% to 10% of the sample belongs to the ten largest clones. V is shortened by 5 bases, J by 1 base, and the region joining them spans 13 bases. Its CDR3 holds 15 amino acids, cysteine through phenylalanine. Of all the DNA, just the CDR3 is kept, 45 bases in frame from base 1. The germline V gene gives CDR1 as SGHDN and CDR2 as FVKESK.

As to this clone: Its binding antigen is unknown. No base quality information exists; no much larger clone differs at one position.

The specimen sequenced was tissue from a brain metastasis. The cell subset or site label, as the study defines it: resected brain metastasis paired with primary lung tumor. The source of this sequence is a donor at least 40 years old with non-small cell lung cancer. The rearranged chain carries TRBV14 and TRBJ2-3, and TRBD1 may be the D gene, going by 6 matching bases. In nucleotide form, the sequence is TGTGCCAGCAGCTCCACAGGGCTGGGCACAGATACGCAGTATTTT. The resulting protein is CASSSTGLGTDTQYF.